The sequence of this T cell receptor (beta chain) was determined in a study of early stage breast cancer tumors (dated by TCRdb to 2017 to 2019). Background for the entire study: Of the approximately 15 invasive breast tumors, about a dozen were found to be estrogen receptor-positive, progesterone receptor-positive and HER2-negative. Across all samples, a few million templates representing roughly 1 million unique clonotypes were detected. The average read coverage per sample was approximately 10-fold. Of the approximately twelve ER+/PR+/HER2- tumors, eight were classified as invasive ductal carcinomas and four as invasive lobular carcinomas. The study at large found these results: Compared with adjacent normal breast tissue, tumors had higher clonality and 2 to 3-fold greater T cell density. Enriched TCRB sequences shared across patients were mostly commonly generated sequences, unlikely to play an important role in the tumor microenvironment. Bulk genomic DNA sequencing of unsorted cells missed chain pairing and functional markers such as CD4, CD8 and FOXP3. Repertoires from blood resembled normal breast more closely than tumor, and using blood as a reference for each tissue separated tumor from normal in 14 of 16 patients. The small cohort size prevented analysis by tumor subtype.

Every sample was amplified as two independent genomic DNA replicates, using 0.4 to 0.5 ug for blood and approximately 1.5 ug for tumor or normal breast. Following the manufacturer's instructions, the ImmunoSeq Intro kit was used to carry out TCRB sequencing on genomic DNA. Multiplex PCR ran 25 to 40 cycles with proprietary primers and spike-in control sequences for absolute quantification. An 87-bp fragment spanning the CDR3 and flanking V and J genes was sequenced with single-end 150-bp reads. Each lane of an Illumina MiSeq using version 3.0 chemistry carried seven multiplexed samples, with two replicates per sample. Per the authors' processing: The vendor's proprietary pipeline processed the raw data and merged both replicates into a single result for each sample. Clonotypes were defined as productive rearrangements sharing the V-gene family, CDR3 amino acid sequence and J-gene segment. To compute clonality, the normalized Shannon entropy (Pielou evenness) of TCRB abundances was subtracted from 1. T cell density was estimated by dividing total templates by the number of input cells inferred from the DNA input amount. Recon, run with its default parameters, was used to estimate overall repertoire diversity and clonality. Tumor-enriched clonotypes were defined as having over 0.1% abundance in tumor and at least 32-fold higher abundance than in normal breast. TCRdb took this table from immuneACCESS and kept in-frame rearrangements with V and J called. Such tables lack part of the clones; where checked against another copy, unresolved V genes explain under half of the gap, and the rest is unexplained. That table is the source of V, J and clone size, and D and trimming were worked out from the DNA. The sample table shows tens of thousands of clones, and about 78% are seen once. About a quarter of the sample rests with the top ten.

The CDR3, cysteine through phenylalanine, is 14 amino acids long. The read is trimmed to its CDR3 DNA, 42 bases read in frame from base 1. According to the germline V gene (reference sequence), CDR1 reads LNHDA and CDR2 reads SQIVND. V and J lose 2 bases and 6 bases, and a span of 13 bases separates them. As regards this clone: The specificity of this receptor is unknown. Base qualities are missing; no much larger clone stands one base away.

The study profiled bulk TCR beta-chain repertoires in matched peripheral blood, tumor and adjacent normal breast tissue taken from approximately 15 patients with early-stage breast cancer. Before surgery, about 4.5-11 mL of whole blood was collected into EDTA tubes and then processed within 2 hours. Peripheral blood mononuclear cells were isolated by Ficoll-Paque centrifugation in SepMate-50 tubes. PBMCs were cryopreserved in aliquots of about 2 to 4 million cells in roughly 90% FBS with about 10% DMSO and kept in liquid nitrogen. The Qiagen AllPrep DNA/RNA Mini kit was used to extract genomic DNA.

The sample taken for sequencing was blood. Recombination joined TRBV19 with TRBJ1-1; TRBD1 is perhaps the D gene, given 6 matching bases. The clonotype originates from a person in their sixties or seventies with breast cancer. At the DNA level, the sequence is TGTGCCAGTAGTATACGGGGGGCCGCGTCTGAAGCTTTCTTT. Its translation reads: CASSIRGAASEAFF.